The T cell receptor beta chain described here comes from a study of shared clonotypes between healthy human individuals. With regard to this clone: In the same sample, other DNA sequences code for this CDR3.

Some clones are missing from TCRdb's copy, which holds only in-frame ones; the method was immunoSEQ multiplex PCR. Of approximately 2.5 million clones listed, 90% to 95% are singletons. The source of this sequence is a man younger than 35 in good health. Sequenced input: naive CD4+ T cells sorted from blood. The subset is: CD45RA+ positively selected.

CDR3 in amino acids: CASSLDGTEAFF. The CDR3 region has the DNA TGTGCCAGCAGCTTAGATGGCACTGAAGCTTTCTTT. V is TRBV7-9 and J is TRBJ1-1, with D unclear. This CDR3 is built from 12 residues. Germline assignment: CDR1 SEHNR and CDR2 FQNEAQ (reference sequence). The V gene lost 1 base and the J gene lost 4 bases, with 4 bases spanning the gap.